This section outlines one T cell receptor beta chain sequence together with its context. Ages ranged from roughly 18 to 100 years, with residence in more than 20 US areas. All recovered Cohort 3 donors got two negative PCRs, got clearance, or saw symptom resolution. This sample is drawn from a study of blood T cell repertoires in COVID-19. Background on the study: The analysed material was cDNA or gDNA that came from T cells, B-cell-depleted T cells, or PBMCs.

Looked up from germline, CDR1 is LNHDA and CDR2 is SQIVND (reference sequence). CDR3 length: 15 amino acids. V was trimmed by 6 bases and J by 1 base, leaving 15 bases between them. In the study's own analysis: It was from reference gene primer amplification that nucleated cell counts were estimated. Clones were read by immunoSEQ multiplex PCR, and TCRdb kept only the in-frame ones, dropping some. V, J and clone size were drawn from that table, and D and trimming were deduced from the DNA. This repertoire shows about 500,000 clones, roughly 90% found once; its top ten account for about 0.75%. The TCR originated in a young woman who had recovered from COVID-19. The chain joins TRBV19 to TRBJ1-1; D is possibly TRBD1 (5 bases). The sample consisted of PBMCs or T cells enriched from blood (not recorded which). The DNA of the CDR3 is TGTGCCAGTAGACCAGCGGGACTTACGAACACTGAAGCTTTCTTT. It is translated as CASRPAGLTNTEAFF.